This T cell receptor beta chain was identified during a study of blood T cell repertoires in COVID-19. Overall study context: Researchers got acute and convalescent COVID-19 samples from the United States, Italy and Spain.

The CDR3 runs 16 residues. Trimming shortened V by 5 bases and J by 1 base, and 15 bases separated the two germline ends. In germline, CDR1 is LNHDA, CDR2 SQIVND (reference sequence). Sequenced by immunoSEQ multiplex PCR; TCRdb stores in-frame clones only, minus some. The sample holds around 160,000 clones, more than 80% seen once. What was sequenced was peripheral blood. V and J are TRBV19 and TRBJ2-1; D is ambiguous. The clonotype originates from a human donor with acute or convalescent COVID-19. The donor label of this sample is uncertain. The CDR3 DNA is TGTGCCAGTAGTCCTACGACTCGTGGTTCCTACAATGAGCAGTTCTTC. It specifies CASSPTTRGSYNEQFF. The complete variable domain, with remaining parts taken from reference TRBV19 and TRBJ2-1, reads DGGITQSPKYLFRKEGQNVTLSCEQNLNHDAMYWYRQDPGQGLRLIYYSQIVNDFQKGDIAEGYSVSREKKESFPLTVTSAQKNPTAFYLCASSPTTRGSYNEQFFGPGTRLTVL.